This TCR beta chain was recorded in a study of cytomegalovirus exposure and HLA in healthy donors. The primer mix had 60 Vbeta and 13 Jbeta primers. The assay was immunoSEQ multiplex PCR, and TCRdb's table has in-frame clones only and misses some. The data show approximately 100,000 clones, roughly four fifths seen once. Details on this clone: The antigen remains undetermined.

The donors gave bone marrow, and they were healthy. V lost 5 bases, J lost 5 bases, and 6 bases lay in between. Germline CDR1 MDHEN, CDR2 SYDVKM. The CDR3 loop spans 11 amino acids. Overall study results and limits: TCR beta V- and J-gene trimming, according to a later analysis, was linked to a missense DCLRE1C variant.

This receptor was identified in a male donor in good health and CMV-seropositive. V is TRBV28 and J is TRBJ2-5, with a weak D call TRBD1 (6 bases). Material for sequencing was PBMCs. CDR3 DNA sequence: TGTGCCAGCAGTACAGGGGAGACCCAGTACTTC. Translation gives CASSTGETQYF.